Shown below are 8 T cell receptor beta chains from a single sample sequenced in a study of shared clonotypes between healthy human individuals. Cells designated naive CD8 were CD45RO-negative and were positively selected for CCR7, with terminally differentiated effector memory CD45RA+ cells excluded. Using immunoSEQ multiplex PCR, the repertoire was profiled, and TCRdb retains in-frame clones only, with some absent. The data contain some 630,000 clones, approximately 96% of them singletons. Sequences were obtained from naive CD8+ T cells sorted from blood. The receptor source for this set is a young woman in good health.

The chain combines TRBV6-1 with TRBJ2-7; a weak D match, TRBD1 (6 bases). The CDR3 runs 14 residues. CDR1 and CDR2 (germline): MNHNS, SASEGT. V shed 2 bases and J shed 0 bases, with 8 bases lying between them. CDR3 in amino acids: CASSETGSSYEQYF. The CDR3 DNA follows: TGTGCCAGCAGTGAAACAGGGAGCTCCTACGAGCAGTACTTC.

The chain uses TRBV7-9 and TRBJ2-2; 8 bases are a match to TRBD1. The CDR3 is made up of 17 amino acids. The junction had 8 bases not matched to a gene; V was cut back by 2 bases and J by 3 bases. Germline CDR1 reads SEHNR; CDR2 reads FQNEAQ (reference sequence). The CDR3 here is CASSLRSVTGDTGELFF. CDR3 in DNA: TGTGCCAGCAGCTTAAGGTCCGTGACAGGGGACACCGGGGAGCTGTTTTTT.

This clone appeared once. The chain has TRBV6-6 and TRBJ1-2, with D tentatively TRBD1 (6 bases). This CDR3 has 16 amino acids. Trimming left V 5 bases short and J 5 bases short, with 21 bases between. CDR1 is MNHNY, CDR2 SVGAGI, per germline (reference sequence). DNA for the CDR3: TGTGCCAGCAGTGCGGAGACAGGCGGCACGGGATATGGCTACACCTTC. Its protein is CASSAETGGTGYGYTF.

On this clone: Other nucleotide sequences in the sample specify the same CDR3. CDR3: CASSLAGSSYEQYF. For the CDR3, the DNA is TGTGCCAGCAGCTTGGCCGGGTCCTCCTACGAGCAGTACTTC. V is TRBV5-4 and J is TRBJ2-7; no clear D. V was cut by 0 bases and J by 0 bases, with 7 bases left in between. Looked up from germline, CDR1 is SGHNT and CDR2 is YYREEE (reference sequence). The CDR3 loop spans 14 amino acids.

The chain recombines TRBV16 with TRBJ2-1, with D perhaps TRBD2 (6 bases). V lost 4 bases and J lost 9, with 10 bases in between. The CDR3 has 12 residues. CDR1 KGHSY and CDR2 FQNENV come from the germline V gene. The CDR3 DNA reads TGTGCCAGCAGCCGGGGACTTGTTGAGCAGTTCTTC. Translated: CASSRGLVEQFF.

This chain uses TRBV2 with TRBJ2-1, with a weak D call TRBD2 (5 bases). Trimming shortened V by 3 bases and J by 8 bases, and 20 bases separated the two germline ends. Germline V gives CDR1 SNHLY, CDR2 FYNNEI. The CDR3 sequence is 16 residues long. The CDR3 coding sequence is TGTGCCAGCAGTGAGGCTAGCTGGGAAACAATCTATGAGCAGTTCTTC. Protein sequence: CASSEASWETIYEQFF.

V gene TRBV13 combines with J gene TRBJ1-2; tentative D call: TRBD1 (6 bases). Germline lookup yields CDR1 PRHDT and CDR2 FYEKMQ (reference sequence). The CDR3 runs to 16 residues. Trimming left V 2 bases short and J 5 bases short, with 18 bases between. CDR3 DNA sequence: TGTGCCAGCAGCTTATCTCTCTCAGGGGAGCGATATGGCTACACCTTC. It translates to CASSLSLSGERYGYTF.

The chain employs TRBV14 and TRBJ2-5, with 10 nucleotides matching TRBD2. With 1 base clipped from V and 1 base from J, the junction kept 3 bases outside the gene matches. The CDR3 sequence is 16 residues long. Germline lookup yields CDR1 SGHDN and CDR2 FVKESK. The CDR3 sequence: CASSQGGLALQETQYF. CDR3 bases: TGTGCCAGCAGCCAAGGGGGACTAGCGCTCCAAGAGACCCAGTACTTC.